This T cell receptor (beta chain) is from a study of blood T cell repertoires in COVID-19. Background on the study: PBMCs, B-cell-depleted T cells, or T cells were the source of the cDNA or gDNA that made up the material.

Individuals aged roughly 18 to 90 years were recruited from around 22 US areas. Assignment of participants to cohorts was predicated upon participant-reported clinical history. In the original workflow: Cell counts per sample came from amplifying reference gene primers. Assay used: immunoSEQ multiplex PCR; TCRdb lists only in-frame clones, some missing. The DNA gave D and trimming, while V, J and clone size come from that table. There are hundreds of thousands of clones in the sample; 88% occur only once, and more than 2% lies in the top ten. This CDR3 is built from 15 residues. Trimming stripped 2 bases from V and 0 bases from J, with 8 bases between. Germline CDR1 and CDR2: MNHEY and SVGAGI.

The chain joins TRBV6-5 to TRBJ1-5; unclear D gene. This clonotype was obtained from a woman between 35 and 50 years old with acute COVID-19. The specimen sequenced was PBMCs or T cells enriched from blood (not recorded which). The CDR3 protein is CASSYSVNSNQPQHF. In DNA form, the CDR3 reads TGTGCCAGCAGTTACAGCGTGAATAGCAATCAGCCCCAGCATTTT.